The 7 T cell receptor beta chains below all came from one sample that was sequenced in a study of cytomegalovirus exposure and HLA in healthy donors. The PCR had 60 Vbeta and 13 Jbeta primers. Produced via immunoSEQ multiplex PCR; TCRdb's table is partial and in-frame only. Here the sample spans 100,000 to 150,000 clones, roughly 80% being singletons. Sample: PBMCs. Every receptor here comes from a man aged 50 to 60 in good health and CMV-seronegative.

The chain uses TRBV29-1 and TRBJ1-1; 9 bases line up with TRBD1. Losses at the gene ends were 4 bases for V and 6 bases for J; bases not matched to a gene: 18. The CDR3 consists of 17 residues. Germline V lookup: CDR1 SQVTM, CDR2 ANQGSEA. CDR3 region: CSVGGTSRDRVVPEAFF. CDR3 DNA sequence: TGCAGCGTTGGGGGCACCAGCCGGGACAGGGTCGTCCCTGAAGCTTTCTTT.

The J gene is TRBJ2-5, the V gene TRBV19, with D possibly called TRBD1 or TRBD2 (5 bases each). Trimming stripped 5 bases from V and 5 bases from J, with 18 bases between. The CDR3 has 15 residues. Germline CDR1 reads LNHDA; CDR2 reads SQIVND (reference sequence). CDR3 DNA: TGTGCCAGTAGTGTAGGGACGGGAAGGTTGGAGACCCAGTACTTC. Its translation: CASSVGTGRLETQYF. Together with reference TRBV19 and TRBJ2-5, the CDR3 gives the full variable domain: DGGITQSPKYLFRKEGQNVTLSCEQNLNHDAMYWYRQDPGQGLRLIYYSQIVNDFQKGDIAEGYSVSREKKESFPLTVTSAQKNPTAFYLCASSVGTGRLETQYFGPGTRLLVL.

V and J are TRBV27 and TRBJ1-6, with TRBD1 as a possible D gene (5 bases). Trimming removed 4 bases from V and 6 bases from J, with 13 bases in between. From germline, CDR1 is MNHEY and CDR2 SMNVEV (reference sequence). CDR3 length: 15 residues. CDR3 nucleotide sequence: TGTGCCAGCAGTTCCCCGGGACTGCTTAATTCACCCCTCCACTTT. Translation gives CASSSPGLLNSPLHF.

V is TRBV25-1 and J is TRBJ1-2; D ambiguous. The CDR3 spans 15 residues. Trimming shortened V by 2 bases and J by 7 bases, and 17 bases separated the two germline ends. The V gene's germline CDR1 is MGHDK and CDR2 SYGVNS. The CDR3 protein is CASSEDLSLLGGYTF. The CDR3 DNA follows: TGTGCCAGCAGTGAAGATCTGAGTCTTCTCGGTGGCTACACCTTC.

This chain uses TRBV2 with TRBJ2-7; D unclear. V lost 5 bases, J lost 3 bases, and 5 bases lay in between. The CDR3 totals 11 residues. Germline assignment: CDR1 SNHLY and CDR2 FYNNEI. CDR3 coding DNA: TGTGCCAGCAGTCCAAACTACGAGCAGTACTTC. Translation: CASSPNYEQYF. Complete variable domain (other parts from reference TRBV2 and TRBJ2-7): EPEVTQTPSHQVTQMGQEVILRCVPISNHLYFYWYRQILGQKVEFLVSFYNNEISEKSEIFDDQFSVERPDGSNFTLKIRSTKLEDSAMYFCASSPNYEQYFGPGTRLTVT.

V usage is TRBV6-6 and J usage is TRBJ2-7, with 7 bases fitting TRBD2. There are 15 residues in the CDR3. Looked up from germline, CDR1 is MNHNY and CDR2 is SVGAGI (reference sequence). Germline trimming cut 6 bases from V and 3 bases from J; bases unmatched to any gene: 11. The CDR3 DNA reads as TGTGCCAGCAGGCTTACTCGGTTAGCGGGCTACGAGCAGTACTTC. It encodes CASRLTRLAGYEQYF.

The rearrangement uses TRBV7-2 and TRBJ2-2; 9 bases agree with TRBD2. The CDR3 covers 14 residues. Germline V gene sequence: CDR1 SGHTA, CDR2 FQGNSA. V lost 4 bases, J lost 5 bases, and 2 bases stayed unmatched. Here the CDR3 reads CASSWTSDTGELFF. CDR3 nucleotide sequence: TGTGCCAGCAGCTGGACTAGCGATACCGGGGAGCTGTTTTTT.